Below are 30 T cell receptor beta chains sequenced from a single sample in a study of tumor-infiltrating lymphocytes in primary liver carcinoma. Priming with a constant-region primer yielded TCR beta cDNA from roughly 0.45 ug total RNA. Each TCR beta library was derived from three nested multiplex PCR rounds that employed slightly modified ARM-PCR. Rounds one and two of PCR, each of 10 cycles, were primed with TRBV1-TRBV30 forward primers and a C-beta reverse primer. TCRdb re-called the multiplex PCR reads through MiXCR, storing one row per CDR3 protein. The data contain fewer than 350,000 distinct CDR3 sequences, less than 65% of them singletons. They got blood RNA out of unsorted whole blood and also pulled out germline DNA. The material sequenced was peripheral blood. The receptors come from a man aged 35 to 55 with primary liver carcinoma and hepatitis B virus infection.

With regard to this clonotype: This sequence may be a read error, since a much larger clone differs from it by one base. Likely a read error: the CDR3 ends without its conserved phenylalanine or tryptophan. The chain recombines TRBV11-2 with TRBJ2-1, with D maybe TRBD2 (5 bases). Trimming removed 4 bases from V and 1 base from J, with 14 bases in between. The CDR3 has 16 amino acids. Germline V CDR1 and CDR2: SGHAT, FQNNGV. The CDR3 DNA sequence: TGTGCCAGCAGCTCTCTAACGGGATCATCCTACAATGAGCAGTTCCTC. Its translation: CASSSLTGSSYNEQFL.

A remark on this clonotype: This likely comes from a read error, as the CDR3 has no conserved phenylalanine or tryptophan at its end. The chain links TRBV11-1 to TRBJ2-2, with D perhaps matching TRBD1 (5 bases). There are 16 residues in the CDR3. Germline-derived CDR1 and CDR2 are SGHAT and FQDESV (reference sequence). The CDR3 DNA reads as TGTGTCAGCAGCTTAGATGGGGCGTTTAACACCGGGGAGCTGTTTCTT. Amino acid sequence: CVSSLDGAFNTGELFL.

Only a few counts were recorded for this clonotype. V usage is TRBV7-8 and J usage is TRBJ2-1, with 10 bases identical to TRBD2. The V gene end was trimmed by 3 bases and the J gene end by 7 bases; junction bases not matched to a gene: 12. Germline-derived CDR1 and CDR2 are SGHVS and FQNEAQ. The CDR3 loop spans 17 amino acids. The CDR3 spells CASSFRASGSPENEQFF. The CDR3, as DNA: TGTGCCAGCAGCTTTCGGGCTAGCGGGAGTCCAGAGAATGAGCAGTTCTTC.

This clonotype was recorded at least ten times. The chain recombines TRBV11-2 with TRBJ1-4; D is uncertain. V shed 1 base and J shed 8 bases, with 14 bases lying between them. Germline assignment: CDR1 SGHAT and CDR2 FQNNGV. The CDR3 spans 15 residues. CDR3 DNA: TGTGCCAGCAGCTTAGGAACAAAGAAGGGAGAAAAACTGTTTTTT. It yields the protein CASSLGTKKGEKLFF.

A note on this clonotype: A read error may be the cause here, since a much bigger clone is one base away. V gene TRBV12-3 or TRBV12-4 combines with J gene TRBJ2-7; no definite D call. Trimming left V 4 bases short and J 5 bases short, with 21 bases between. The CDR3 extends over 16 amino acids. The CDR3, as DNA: TGTGCCAGCAGTTCCACGATAACACATAATATCGACGAGCAGTACTTC. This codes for CASSSTITHNIDEQYF.

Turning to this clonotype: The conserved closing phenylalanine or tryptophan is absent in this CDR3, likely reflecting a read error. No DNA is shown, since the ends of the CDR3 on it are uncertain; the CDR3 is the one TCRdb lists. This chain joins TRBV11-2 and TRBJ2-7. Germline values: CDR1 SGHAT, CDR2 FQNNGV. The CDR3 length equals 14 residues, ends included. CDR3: CASSLTDTAYEQYL.

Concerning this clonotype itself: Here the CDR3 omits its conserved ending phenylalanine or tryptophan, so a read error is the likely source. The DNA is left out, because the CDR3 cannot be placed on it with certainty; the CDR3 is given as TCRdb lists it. This CDR3 reads CASSQGKRSDYGYIS. This chain joins TRBV4-3 and TRBJ1-2. CDR1 is LGHNA, CDR2 YSLEER, per germline. The CDR3 sequence runs 15 residues, both termini included.

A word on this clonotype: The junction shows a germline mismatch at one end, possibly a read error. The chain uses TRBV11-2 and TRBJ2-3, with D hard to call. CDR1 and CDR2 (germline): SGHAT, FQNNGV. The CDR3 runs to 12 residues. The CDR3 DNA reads TGTGCCTCCGGGCGGTCCACAGATATGCAGTATTTT. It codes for CASGRSTDMQYF.

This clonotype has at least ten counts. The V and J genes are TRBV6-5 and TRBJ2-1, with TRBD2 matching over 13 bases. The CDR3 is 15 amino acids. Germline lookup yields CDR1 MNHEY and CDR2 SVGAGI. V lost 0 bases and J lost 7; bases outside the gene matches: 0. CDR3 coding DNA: TGTGCCAGCAGTTACTCACTAGCGGGAGGGAATGAGCAGTTCTTC. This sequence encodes CASSYSLAGGNEQFF.

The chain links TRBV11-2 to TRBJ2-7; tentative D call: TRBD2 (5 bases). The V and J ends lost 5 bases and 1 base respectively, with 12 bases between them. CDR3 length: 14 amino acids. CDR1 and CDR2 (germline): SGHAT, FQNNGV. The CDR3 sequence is CASSLATQSYEQYF. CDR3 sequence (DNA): TGTGCCAGCAGCCTAGCTACACAGTCCTACGAGCAGTACTTC.

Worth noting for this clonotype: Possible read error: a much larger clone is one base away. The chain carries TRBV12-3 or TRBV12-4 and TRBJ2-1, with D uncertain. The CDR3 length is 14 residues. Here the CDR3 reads CACSSRLEDQEQFF. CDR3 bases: TGTGCCTGCAGTTCCCGGTTAGAGGACCAGGAGCAGTTCTTC.

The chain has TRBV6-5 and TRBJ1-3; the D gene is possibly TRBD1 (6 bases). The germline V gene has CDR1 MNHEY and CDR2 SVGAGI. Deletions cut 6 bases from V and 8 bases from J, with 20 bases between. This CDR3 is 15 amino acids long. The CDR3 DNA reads TGTGCCAGCAGAGTTAGGGGGACATATGGGGACACCATATATTTT. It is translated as CASRVRGTYGDTIYF.

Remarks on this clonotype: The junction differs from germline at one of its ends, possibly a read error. CDR3 bases: TGTGCCAGCAGCCTTAGCTGGGAAAGGGCAGGTACGCAATATTTT. Translated, it gives CASSLSWERAGTQYF. The chain employs TRBV11-2 and TRBJ2-3; D unresolved. The length of the CDR3 is 15 residues. CDR1 is SGHAT and CDR2 is FQNNGV in the germline V gene.

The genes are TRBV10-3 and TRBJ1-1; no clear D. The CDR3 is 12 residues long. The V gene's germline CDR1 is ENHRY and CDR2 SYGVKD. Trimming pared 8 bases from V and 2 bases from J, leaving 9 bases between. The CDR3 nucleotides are TGTGCCATCGCTCACAGTAACACTGAAGCTTTCTTT. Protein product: CAIAHSNTEAFF.

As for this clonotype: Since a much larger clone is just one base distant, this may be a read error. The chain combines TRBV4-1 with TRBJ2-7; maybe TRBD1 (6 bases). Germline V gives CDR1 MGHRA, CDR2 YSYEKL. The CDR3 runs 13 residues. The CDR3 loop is CARSPKQGYEQYF. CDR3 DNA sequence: TGCGCCAGAAGCCCCAAACAGGGCTACGAGCAGTACTTC.

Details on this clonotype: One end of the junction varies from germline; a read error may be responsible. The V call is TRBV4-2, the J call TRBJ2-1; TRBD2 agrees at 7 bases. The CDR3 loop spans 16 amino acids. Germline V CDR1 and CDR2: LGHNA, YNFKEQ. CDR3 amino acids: CASNQETVGGPSEQFF. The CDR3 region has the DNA TGTGCCAGCAACCAAGAAACGGTGGGAGGGCCAAGTGAGCAGTTCTTC.

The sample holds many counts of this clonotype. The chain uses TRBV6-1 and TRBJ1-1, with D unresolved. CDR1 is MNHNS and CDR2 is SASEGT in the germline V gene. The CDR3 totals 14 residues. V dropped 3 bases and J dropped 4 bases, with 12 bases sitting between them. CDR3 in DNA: TGTGCCAGCAGTGATAAAGTGGAACCCACTGAAGCTTTCTTT. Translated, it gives CASSDKVEPTEAFF.

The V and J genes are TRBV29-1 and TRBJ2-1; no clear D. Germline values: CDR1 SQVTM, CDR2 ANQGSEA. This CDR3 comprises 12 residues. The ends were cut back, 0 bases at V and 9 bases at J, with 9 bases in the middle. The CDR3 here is CSVEDSACEQFF. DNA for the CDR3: TGCAGCGTTGAAGATAGTGCGTGTGAGCAGTTCTTC.

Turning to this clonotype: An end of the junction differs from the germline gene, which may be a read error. The CDR3 sequence: CAGSQEVGTPNYGYTF. As DNA, the CDR3 is TGTGCTGGCAGCCAAGAAGTCGGGACACCTAACTATGGCTACACCTTC. This rearrangement joins TRBV4-1 to TRBJ1-2, with a possible D match to TRBD1 (6 bases). The CDR3 contains 16 residues. Germline V gene lookup returns CDR1 MGHRA and CDR2 YSYEKL.

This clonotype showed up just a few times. Here the CDR3 reads CAWSAGGGYEQYF. The CDR3 DNA follows: TGTGCCTGGAGTGCTGGGGGCGGATACGAGCAGTACTTC. The V gene is TRBV30, the J gene TRBJ2-7, with D possibly being TRBD1 (6 bases). CDR3 size: 13 residues. CDR1 is GTSNPN and CDR2 is SVGIG in the germline V gene (reference sequence). Between the trimmed V and J ends, which lost 1 base and 4 bases, there was a span of 11 bases.

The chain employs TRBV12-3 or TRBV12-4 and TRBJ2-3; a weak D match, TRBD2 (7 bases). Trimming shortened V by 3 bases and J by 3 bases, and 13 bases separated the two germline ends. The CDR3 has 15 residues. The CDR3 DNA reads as TGTGCCAGCAGTTTCCGGGGGGCGTGGACAGATACGCAGTATTTT. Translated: CASSFRGAWTDTQYF.

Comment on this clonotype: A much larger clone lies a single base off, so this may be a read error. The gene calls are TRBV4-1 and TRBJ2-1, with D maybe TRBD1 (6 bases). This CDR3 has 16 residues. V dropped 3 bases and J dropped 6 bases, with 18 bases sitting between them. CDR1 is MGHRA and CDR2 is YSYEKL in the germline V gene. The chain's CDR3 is CASSHLGDKVANEQFF. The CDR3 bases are TGCGCCAGCAGCCATCTCGGGGACAAGGTAGCCAATGAGCAGTTCTTC.

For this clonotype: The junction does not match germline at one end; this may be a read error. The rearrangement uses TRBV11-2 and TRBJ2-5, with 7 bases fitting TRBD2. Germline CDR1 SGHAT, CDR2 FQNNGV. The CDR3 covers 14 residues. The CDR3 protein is CVSSLTSEKETQYF. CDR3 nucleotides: TGTGTCAGCAGCCTAACTAGCGAAAAAGAGACCCAGTACTTC.

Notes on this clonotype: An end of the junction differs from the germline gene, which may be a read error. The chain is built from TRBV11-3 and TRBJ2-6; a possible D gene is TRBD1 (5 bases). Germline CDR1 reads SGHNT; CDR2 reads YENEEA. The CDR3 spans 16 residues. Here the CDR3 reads CASSSTVQSGANILTF. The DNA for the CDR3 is TGTGCCAGTAGCTCGACAGTACAGTCTGGGGCCAACATCCTGACTTTC.

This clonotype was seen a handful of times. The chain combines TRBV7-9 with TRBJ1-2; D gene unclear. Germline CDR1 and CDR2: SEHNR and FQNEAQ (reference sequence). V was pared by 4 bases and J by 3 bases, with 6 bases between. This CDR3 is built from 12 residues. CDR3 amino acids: CASSSVDYGYTF. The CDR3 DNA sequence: TGTGCCAGCAGCTCCGTGGACTATGGCTACACCTTC. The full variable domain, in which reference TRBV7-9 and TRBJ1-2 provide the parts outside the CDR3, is DTGVSQNPRHKITKRGQNVTFRCDPISEHNRLYWYRQTLGQGPEFLTYFQNEAQLEKSRLLSDRFSAERPKGSFSTLEIQRTEQGDSAMYLCASSSVDYGYTFGSGTRLTVV.

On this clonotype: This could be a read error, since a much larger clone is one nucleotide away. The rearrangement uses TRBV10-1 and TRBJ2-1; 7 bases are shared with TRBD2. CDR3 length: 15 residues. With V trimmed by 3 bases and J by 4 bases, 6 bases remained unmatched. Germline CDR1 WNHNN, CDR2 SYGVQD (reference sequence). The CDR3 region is CASSDSGGSYNEQFF. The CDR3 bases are TGCGCCAGCAGTGATTCTGGCGGGAGTTACAATGAGCAGTTCTTC.

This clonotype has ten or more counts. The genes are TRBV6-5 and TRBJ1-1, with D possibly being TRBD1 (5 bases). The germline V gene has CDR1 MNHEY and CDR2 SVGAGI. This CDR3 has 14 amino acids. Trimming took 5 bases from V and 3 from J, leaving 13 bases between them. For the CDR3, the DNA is TGTGCCAGCAGTCTCGGGGGTTACGACACTGAAGCTTTCTTT. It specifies CASSLGGYDTEAFF.

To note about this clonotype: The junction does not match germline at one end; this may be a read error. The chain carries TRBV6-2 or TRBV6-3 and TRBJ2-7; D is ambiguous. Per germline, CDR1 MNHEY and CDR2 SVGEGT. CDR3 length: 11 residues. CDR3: CASCYSDEQYF. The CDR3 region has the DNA TGTGCCAGCTGTTACTCCGACGAGCAGTACTTC.

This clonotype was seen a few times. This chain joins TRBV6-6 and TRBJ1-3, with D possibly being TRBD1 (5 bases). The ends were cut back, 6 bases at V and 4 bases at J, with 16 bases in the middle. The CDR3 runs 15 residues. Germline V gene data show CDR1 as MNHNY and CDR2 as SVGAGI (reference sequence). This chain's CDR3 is CASSHMAQEGNTIYF. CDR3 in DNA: TGTGCCAGCAGCCACATGGCACAGGAGGGAAACACCATATATTTT.

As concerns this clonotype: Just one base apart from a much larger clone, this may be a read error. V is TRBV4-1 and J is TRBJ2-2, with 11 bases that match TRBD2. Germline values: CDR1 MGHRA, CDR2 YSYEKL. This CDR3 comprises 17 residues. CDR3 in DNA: TGCGCCAGCAGCCAAGCAACCGGGACTAGCGGTACCGAGGAGCTGTTTTTT. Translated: CASSQATGTSGTEELFF.